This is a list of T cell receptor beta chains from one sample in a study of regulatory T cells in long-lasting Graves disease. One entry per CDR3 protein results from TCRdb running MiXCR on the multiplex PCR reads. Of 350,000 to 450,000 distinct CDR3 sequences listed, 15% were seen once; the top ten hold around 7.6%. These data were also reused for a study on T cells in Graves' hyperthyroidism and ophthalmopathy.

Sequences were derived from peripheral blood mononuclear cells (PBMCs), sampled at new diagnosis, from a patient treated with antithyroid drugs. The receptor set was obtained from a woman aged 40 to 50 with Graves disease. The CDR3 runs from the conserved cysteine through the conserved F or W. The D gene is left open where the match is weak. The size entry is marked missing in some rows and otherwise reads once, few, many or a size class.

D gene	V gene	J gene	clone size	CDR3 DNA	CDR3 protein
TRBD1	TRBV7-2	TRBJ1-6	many	TGTGCCAGCAGCCCCGGGACAGGCCATTATAATTCACCCCTCCACTTT	CASSPGTGHYNSPLHF
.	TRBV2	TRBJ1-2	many	TGTGCCAGCAGTGAATTACAGGAGAACTATGGCTACACCTTC	CASSELQENYGYTF
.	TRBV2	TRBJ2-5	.	TGTGCCAGCAGTGAGGGGGAGTCTGAGACCCAGTACTTC	CASSEGESETQYF
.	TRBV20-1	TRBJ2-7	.	TGCAGTGCTAGGGCTAGCGACTCCCACGAGCAGTACTTC	CSARASDSHEQYF
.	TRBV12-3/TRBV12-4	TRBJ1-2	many	TGTGCCAGCAGTTTAAACACCTATGGCTACACCTTC	CASSLNTYGYTF
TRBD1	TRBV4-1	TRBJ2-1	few	TGCGCCAGCAGCCGAAGTAAAGGGGGCTTTGGCAATGAGCAGTTCTTC	CASSRSKGGFGNEQFF
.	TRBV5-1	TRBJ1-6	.	TGCGCCAGCAGCTTGGGACAGACTAATTCACCCCTCCACTTT	CASSLGQTNSPLHF
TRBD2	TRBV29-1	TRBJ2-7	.	TGCAGCGCTGAGGGTATAGCGGGATACACCGAGCAGTACTTC	CSAEGIAGYTEQYF
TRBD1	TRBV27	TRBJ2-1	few	TGTGCCAGCAGTTTATCGAGGACAGGGGTTGAGCAGTTCTTC	CASSLSRTGVEQFF
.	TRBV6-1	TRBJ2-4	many	TGTGCCAGCAGGCCCCCTTTCAATCTAGCCAAAAACATTCAGTACTTC	CASRPPFNLAKNIQYF
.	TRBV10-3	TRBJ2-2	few	TGTGCCACGACCCCGGGACAAAACACCGGGGAGCTGTTTTTT	CATTPGQNTGELFF
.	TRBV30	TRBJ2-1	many	TGTGCCTGGAGTGTAGGTCAGGTAGGCAATGAGCAGTTCTTC	CAWSVGQVGNEQFF
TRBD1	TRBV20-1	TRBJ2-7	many	TGCAGTGCTGGGGGACAGGGGTTTGCCTACGAGCAGTACTTC	CSAGGQGFAYEQYF